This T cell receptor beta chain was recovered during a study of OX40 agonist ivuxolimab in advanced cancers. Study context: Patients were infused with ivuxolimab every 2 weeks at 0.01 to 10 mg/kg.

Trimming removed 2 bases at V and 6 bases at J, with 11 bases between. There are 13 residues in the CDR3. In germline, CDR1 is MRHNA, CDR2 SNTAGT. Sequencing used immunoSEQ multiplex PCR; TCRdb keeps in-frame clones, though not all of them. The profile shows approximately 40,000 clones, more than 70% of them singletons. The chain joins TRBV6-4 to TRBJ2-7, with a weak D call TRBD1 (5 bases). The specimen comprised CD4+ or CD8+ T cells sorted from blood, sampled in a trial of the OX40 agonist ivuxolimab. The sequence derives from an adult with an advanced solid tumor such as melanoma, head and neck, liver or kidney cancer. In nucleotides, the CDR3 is TGTGCCAGCAGTGACGGCGCAGGGTCCGAGCAGTACTTC. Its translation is CASSDGAGSEQYF.